Described below is a single T cell receptor beta chain sequence and its context. Its antigen remains undetermined. The germline V gene encodes CDR1 MNHEY and CDR2 SMNVEV (reference sequence). Reading from cysteine to phenylalanine, the CDR3 counts 15 amino acids. Left in the record is the CDR3 DNA by itself, 45 bases read in frame from the first base. The V and J ends are trimmed by 1 base and 1 base, leaving 7 bases between them. In total, over 600 healthy bone marrow donors made up the cohort. Cohort members were all nominally healthy when sampled, although unrecorded immune exposures were likely present. The donor was CMV seronegative and was included in the group of about 400 seronegative cohort members. Each donor provided a peripheral blood sample, and peripheral blood mononuclear cells were used for TCR beta sequencing. The Qiagen DNeasy Blood Extraction Kit was used to extract genomic DNA from the blood cell samples.

The sample originates from a study of cytomegalovirus exposure and HLA in healthy donors (TCRdb year 2017). About the study as a whole: An earlier analysis of roughly 610 of the donors reported around 280 Gb of sequence data and 95 million to 130 million unique TCR beta sequences obtained from around 180 million T cells. Donor age, sex, ethnicity and CMV serostatus were collected together with the repertoire data. To decide whether each TCR beta V gene segment behaved as functional or pseudogenic, an earlier analysis of fewer than 750 of the donors relied on high-throughput TCR beta sequencing. A later genetic analysis took genome-wide SNP genotypes for about 55% of the 666 donors and used that subset as a discovery cohort. In the later analysis, no new phenotypic data were used to find candidate immune exposures; instead, reliance was placed on TCR beta sequences and their occurrence across donors. Of the roughly 400 genotyped donors, around 81% fell in the genetic ancestry cluster associated with self-reported Caucasian donors. Typing coverage differed by locus: A, B, C, DRB1 and DQB1 were typed in roughly 629-640 donors, DQA1 in around 500, DPA1 in 600 to 610, and DPB1 in just under 490. A later analysis re-analyzed previously published TCR beta repertoires from roughly 600 donors and added high-resolution HLA genotyping to study TCR occurrence patterns. In addition to the first cohort of approximately 650 subjects, a separate validation cohort of approximately 130 different subjects was used. The study aimed to test whether cataloging public T cell receptors could reveal signatures of past pathogen exposure. High-throughput TCR immunosequencing, statistical association of individual TCRs with disease status, and machine learning were combined to predict cytomegalovirus infection status. HLA typing included class I and class II loci at four-digit resolution. Across around 400 genotyped donors of the cohort, an average of about 200,000 unique TCR beta nucleotide sequences per donor were sequenced, and around 20% of those sequences were non-productive. All discovery cohort repertoires had been generated using a single sequencing platform. Using immunosequencing, the study profiled T cell repertoires from 666 subjects and related those repertoires to cytomegalovirus serostatus. Roughly 5 DR-DQ haplotypes were handled as single units for association and clustering, since linkage in the cohort was strong. An early release that covered about 600 HLA-typed donors contained around 300 gigabases of sequencing data and 85 million to 100 million unique TCR sequences.

Overall results and qualifications from the work: In both the original and validation cohorts, the classifier was reported to diagnose cytomegalovirus status with high specificity and sensitivity. The presence/absence analyses assumed that sequencing depth was roughly uniform across donors, and that assumption may not be true. In vitro tests confirmed that three of the cytomegalovirus-associated TCR beta chains recognize cytomegalovirus antigens. An earlier analysis of 450 to 750 of the donors showed that most TCR beta V segments appeared in productive rearrangements either about 90% or about 30% of the time, which broadly matched IMGT annotations. Only TCR beta chains were sequenced in this cohort, and the absence of alpha or paired-chain data limited detectable features. Most TCR sequences were seen in very few donors, while some public TCRs were found in many individuals. According to a later analysis, parvovirus B19, influenza, CMV and Epstein-Barr virus appeared linked to several top co-occurrence clusters. A cluster of highly shared sequence variants was judged likely to represent a technical artifact of the sequencing pipeline. In a later analysis, the rate of TCR association differed among HLA loci, with DRB1 alleles having the most associated TCRs and HLA-C alleles having the fewest. The authors suggested that the approach could potentially be generalized to other disease states and immunological phenotypes. In a later analysis, HLA-associated TCR beta chains showed more clonal expansion and lower generation probabilities than non-associated chains that were equally common. Assigning TCR associations to individual alleles was difficult when HLA alleles, especially DR and DQ, strongly co-occurred. According to a later analysis, most CMV-associated TCR beta chains appeared to be HLA-restricted, and the HLA associations seemed to be driven largely by CMV exposure. Because counts were too low, about 18 rarely observed V segments, including chromosome 9 orphons, were excluded from the earlier analysis of 500 to 700 of the donors. Immune exposure information for the cohort was limited to CMV serostatus. The 87-base-pair reads could not distinguish some IMGT-functional V segments, including TRBV6-2 and TRBV6-3, so those segments were excluded. Correlated functional status among segregating V segments might be attributable to linkage disequilibrium, but an unknown experimental factor could not be ruled out. According to a later genetic analysis, donors in an Asian-associated ancestry cluster had fewer N-insertions in productive TCRs than the roughly 660-donor mean. Because some donors lacked HLA typing at each locus, the association tests relied only on the typed subset. The study gave a list of 150 to 200 TCR beta chains associated with cytomegalovirus. A further reported finding was that TCR beta sequences accurately predicted the HLA-A and HLA-B alleles for most subjects in the first cohort. In a later genetic analysis, a missense DCLRE1C variant was associated with V-gene and J-gene trimming of TCR beta chains, and the association was replicated in an independent cohort. At a false discovery rate of 0.05, a later analysis linked 16,000 or so TCR beta sequences to specific HLA alleles.

Libraries came from the immunoSEQ multiplex PCR assay. The multiplex PCR relied on a mix of 60 forward primers for TCR Vbeta segments and 13 reverse primers for TCR Jbeta segments. Amplification of the CDR3 region of rearranged TCR beta genes was performed with a multiplex PCR assay on genomic DNA. The Illumina HiSeq System was used to sequence the amplified TCR beta libraries as 87-base-pair reads. Processing in the source paper ran as follows. Across the roughly 640 repertoires, a later analysis counted roughly 84 million unique TCR beta chains, 8.5 million to 12 million of which were shared by at least two donors. A nearest-neighbor algorithm error-corrected the raw reads and collapsed the reads into unique sequences, merging closely related sequences to remove PCR and sequencing errors. Alignment of CDR3 sequences to IMGT reference sequences was used to assign V, D and J gene segments. For a sequence to be retained, a match of at least six nucleotides to both a V gene segment and a J gene segment was required. Rearrangements were classified as productive when the CDR3 lacked stop codons and remained in frame with V and J, and all other rearrangements were classified as non-productive. Following IMGT convention, CDR3 was defined as the stretch from the second conserved V-encoded cysteine up to the conserved J-encoded phenylalanine. In an earlier analysis of around 540 of the donors, sequences lacking an unambiguous match to a single V gene segment were excluded. In an earlier analysis of several hundred of the donors, a V segment was called functional when productive rearrangements were above 56.7%, and segregating when the standard deviation between donors exceeded 5%. A statistical classification framework was built to diagnose cytomegalovirus status from the catalog of TCR beta chain sequences. In a later analysis, V and J genes were assigned by comparing TCR nucleotide sequences against IMGT/GENE-DB human TR gene sequences. A later analysis assigned CDR3 sequences and most-parsimonious VDJ recombination scenarios with the TCRdist pipeline. A later analysis defined each TCR beta chain by its CDR3 amino acid sequence plus V-gene family, and excluded reads lacking a unique V-gene family. A later analysis removed 592 highly shared, low-generation-probability nucleotide sequences to deal with suspected cross-contamination and a sequencing artifact. In a later analysis, a clonal expansion index for each public chain was calculated from normalized within-repertoire ranks of inferred template counts. In a later analysis, generation probabilities were computed with a VDJ recombination model fitted to out-of-frame rearrangements, and the resulting probabilities were checked against IGoR. Hypergeometric tests were used in a later analysis to score TCR-TCR, TCR-HLA and TCR-CMV co-occurrence, with a repertoire-size bias correction applied to the TCR pairs. In a later analysis, false discovery rates were estimated by permuting HLA or CMV assignments 20 times. In a later analysis, co-occurring TCRs were grouped using DBSCAN, with TCRdist sequence similarity added in when clustering inside HLA-allele-positive subsets. Co-occurrence clustering excluded repertoires with fewer than 30,000 or more than 120,000 public chains, plus five with anomalous nucleotide sharing. TCRdb took over this immuneACCESS table, retaining in-frame rearrangements with V and J assigned. Such tables are incomplete; in checked studies, under half of the missing clones stem from an unresolved V gene, and the remainder is unexplained. The V and J calls and clone size come from that table; D and trimming were worked out from the DNA. The table for this sample shows 100,000 to 150,000 clones. More than 3% of the sample goes to the ten largest clones.

This sequence uses TRBV27 and TRBJ2-2; the best D guess is TRBD2, with 6 bases matching. Sequences were obtained from PBMCs. This clonotype was sampled from a man younger than 30 in good health and CMV-seronegative. The DNA reads as follows: TGTGCCAGCAGTTTATTGGGGGGGAACACCGGGGAGCTGTTTTTT. This codes for CASSLLGGNTGELFF.